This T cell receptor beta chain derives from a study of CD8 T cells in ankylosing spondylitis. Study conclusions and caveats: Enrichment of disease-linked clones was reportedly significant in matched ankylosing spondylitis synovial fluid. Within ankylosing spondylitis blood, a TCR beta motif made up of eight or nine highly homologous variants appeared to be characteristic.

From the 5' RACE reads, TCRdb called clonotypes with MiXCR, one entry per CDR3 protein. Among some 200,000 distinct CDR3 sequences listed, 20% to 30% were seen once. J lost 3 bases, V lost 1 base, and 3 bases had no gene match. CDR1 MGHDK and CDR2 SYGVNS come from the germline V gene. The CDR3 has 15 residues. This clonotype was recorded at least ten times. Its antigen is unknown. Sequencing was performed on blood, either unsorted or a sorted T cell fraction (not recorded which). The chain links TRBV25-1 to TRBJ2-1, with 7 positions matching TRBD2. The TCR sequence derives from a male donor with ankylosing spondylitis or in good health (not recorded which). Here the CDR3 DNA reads TGTGCCAGCAGTGAATTCGGGACTAACTACAATGAGCAGTTCTTC. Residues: CASSEFGTNYNEQFF.